These 16 T cell receptor beta chains came from one sample sequenced in a study of blood T cells in healthy people across ages. Together with a sample-barcoded 5' primer, a J-beta primer mix was included in a second PCR lasting about 6 to 11 cycles. MiXCR, run by TCRdb on the 5' RACE reads, gives a single entry per CDR3 protein. The sample includes some 800,000 distinct CDR3 sequences, more than 40% of them seen just once. Specimen: blood. These receptors were obtained from a man between 60 and 70 years old in good health.

The table lists this clonotype with a few counts. V gene TRBV29-1 combines with J gene TRBJ2-5, with D maybe TRBD2 (6 bases). Germline V gene lookup returns CDR1 SQVTM and CDR2 ANQGSEA. The V and J ends lost 5 bases and 11 bases respectively, with 15 bases between them. This CDR3 comprises 11 residues. CDR3 bases: TGCAGCGTTATTGGGGGGAGTGAGCAGTACTTC. Its translation: CSVIGGSEQYF.

The chain recombines TRBV6-1 with TRBJ2-5, with D possibly TRBD2 on 7 matching bases. This CDR3 spans 14 amino acids. Trimming pared 7 bases from V and 1 base from J, leaving 13 bases between. From germline, CDR1 is MNHNS and CDR2 SASEGT. This CDR3 reads CASTEGGGQETQYF. The DNA for the CDR3 is TGTGCCAGCACCGAGGGGGGGGGCCAAGAGACCCAGTACTTC.

Concerning this clonotype: One junction end disagrees with the germline gene, perhaps due to a read error. This chain connects TRBV15 to TRBJ2-4, with 10 bases fitting TRBD1. The last part of the DNA fits TRBJ2-7 better; the J call may be wrong. Germline assignment: CDR1 LNHNV and CDR2 YYDKDF (reference sequence). The length of the CDR3 is 14 residues. CDR3 DNA sequence: TGTGCCACCGGCCGGGACAGGGGATCCTGCGAGCAGTACTTC. Encoded protein: CATGRDRGSCEQYF.

The CDR3 is CASSLFKYGYTF. The CDR3 DNA sequence: TGTGCCAGCAGTTTATTCAAGTATGGCTACACCTTC. This chain links TRBV28 with TRBJ1-2; D is unclear. The CDR3 loop spans 12 amino acids. Germline CDR1 reads MDHEN; CDR2 reads SYDVKM. Trimming took off 1 base at V and 5 bases at J, with 5 bases between the two ends.

The chain recombines TRBV15 with TRBJ1-2; D is unresolved. The CDR3 length is 11 residues. CDR1 and CDR2 from the germline V gene are LNHNV and YYDKDF (reference sequence). Trimming stripped 6 bases from V and 2 bases from J, with 4 bases between. The CDR3 here is CATRQNYGYTF. Here the CDR3 DNA reads TGTGCCACCAGACAGAACTATGGCTACACCTTC.

This clonotype was counted between two and nine times. The chain recombines TRBV9 with TRBJ2-1; weak D call: TRBD2 (5 bases). Germline values: CDR1 SGDLS, CDR2 YYNGEE. This CDR3 spans 16 amino acids. Trimming shortened V by 4 bases and J by 3 bases, and 17 bases separated the two germline ends. The CDR3 nucleotides are TGTGCCAGCAGCACCCGACGGGATCTCCTCTACAATGAGCAGTTCTTC. This codes for CASSTRRDLLYNEQFF. The entire variable domain, with the rest obtained from reference TRBV9 and TRBJ2-1, is as follows: DSGVTQTPKHLITATGQRVTLRCSPRSGDLSVYWYQQSLDQGLQFLIQYYNGEERAKGNILERFSAQQFPDLHSELNLSSLELGDSALYFCASSTRRDLLYNEQFFGPGTRLTVL.

The rearrangement links TRBV4-1 to TRBJ2-5, with TRBD1 matching 8 bases. The J call may not be correct, given that the DNA end is closer to TRBJ2-7. CDR3 size: 14 residues. Germline CDR1 MGHRA, CDR2 YSYEKL. The CDR3 DNA reads TGCGCCAGCAGTAGACCGGGACAGGCCTACGAGCAGTACTTC. Its translation is CASSRPGQAYEQYF.

CDR3 bases: TGTGCCATCGGCAAGTCCGAGACCCAGTACTTC. Its translation is CAIGKSETQYF. The chain couples TRBV10-3 to TRBJ2-5, with D unresolved. The CDR3 has 11 residues. V gave up 8 bases and J gave up 5 bases, with 9 bases separating them. CDR1 and CDR2 from the germline V gene are ENHRY and SYGVKD.

The chain recombines TRBV5-1 with TRBJ2-7; D uncertain. The CDR3 is made up of 15 amino acids. Trimming pared 4 bases from V and 3 bases from J, leaving 17 bases between. CDR1 is SGHRS and CDR2 is YFSETQ in the germline V gene. CDR3 loop: CASSVSVLGYYEQYF. The CDR3, as DNA: TGCGCCAGCAGCGTGTCCGTTTTGGGCTACTACGAGCAGTACTTC.

The chain joins TRBV20-1 to TRBJ2-1, with D perhaps assigned TRBD1 or TRBD2 (6 bases each). The ends were cut back, 4 bases at V and 3 bases at J, with 10 bases in the middle. Per the germline V gene, CDR1 is DFQATT and CDR2 is SNEGSKA (reference sequence). The CDR3 length is 13 residues. DNA of the CDR3: TGCAGTGCTATAGGGGGGCTCTACAATGAGCAGTTCTTC. Translation gives CSAIGGLYNEQFF.

This clonotype was seen many times. The chain joins TRBV29-1 to TRBJ2-5, with D possibly TRBD1 on 5 matching bases. The germline V and J ends were trimmed by 4 bases and 5 bases, with 20 bases remaining between them. CDR1 is SQVTM, CDR2 ANQGSEA, per germline. The CDR3 length is 15 residues. The CDR3 nucleotides are TGCAGCGTTGCCACAGTCATAGGGGTTCCCGAGACCCAGTACTTC. This translates into CSVATVIGVPETQYF. The full variable domain, in which reference TRBV29-1 and TRBJ2-5 provide the parts outside the CDR3, is SAVISQKPSRDICQRGTSLTIQCQVDSQVTMMFWYRQQPGQSLTLIATANQGSEATYESGFVIDKFPISRPNLTFSTLTVSNMSPEDSSIYLCSVATVIGVPETQYFGPGTRLLVL.

In its sample, this clonotype was seen once. Here the CDR3 reads CASSPRLGSTIYF. The CDR3 nucleotides are TGTGCCAGCAGTCCGAGGCTGGGGAGCACCATATATTTT. This chain uses TRBV28 with TRBJ1-3; D not resolved. Germline V gene data show CDR1 as MDHEN and CDR2 as SYDVKM. V dropped 5 bases and J dropped 9 bases, with 14 bases sitting between them. CDR3 length: 13 amino acids.

This clonotype was observed at least ten times. This chain links TRBV10-3 with TRBJ1-5, with TRBD1 as a possible D gene (5 bases). Germline lookup yields CDR1 ENHRY and CDR2 SYGVKD. The V gene lost 0 bases and the J gene lost 1 base, with 7 bases spanning the gap. The CDR3 contains 15 residues. This CDR3 reads CAISESGGSNQPQHF. CDR3 sequence (DNA): TGTGCCATCAGTGAGTCTGGGGGGAGCAATCAGCCCCAGCATTTT.

In this sample, this clonotype turned up a few times. This sequence joins TRBV12-3 or TRBV12-4 and TRBJ2-1; 8 bases line up with TRBD2. This CDR3 region has 15 residues. V shed 8 bases, J shed 1 base, and the junction held 7 bases outside the gene matches. The CDR3 coding sequence is TGTGCCAGCGAGGGAGCGGGGGATTCCTACAATGAGCAGTTCTTC. It yields the protein CASEGAGDSYNEQFF.

This clonotype occurred a few times. V usage is TRBV27 and J usage is TRBJ2-7, with D possibly matching TRBD1 (5 bases). V shed 2 bases and J shed 6 bases, with 14 bases lying between them. Germline V gene sequence: CDR1 MNHEY, CDR2 SMNVEV (reference sequence). The CDR3 is made up of 14 amino acids. The DNA for the CDR3 is TGTGCCAGCAGTTTAGGGGCCCTCGTTGCCGAGCAGTACTTC. Amino acids: CASSLGALVAEQYF.

This clonotype was detected only a few times. The rearrangement joins TRBV12-3 or TRBV12-4 to TRBJ2-7; a weak D match, TRBD1 (6 bases). V lost 3 bases to trimming and J lost 3 bases, with 18 bases between them. The CDR3 has 16 amino acids. This CDR3 is CASSLGAGRGHYEQYF. CDR3 nucleotide sequence: TGTGCCAGCAGTTTGGGGGCAGGGAGAGGGCACTACGAGCAGTACTTC.